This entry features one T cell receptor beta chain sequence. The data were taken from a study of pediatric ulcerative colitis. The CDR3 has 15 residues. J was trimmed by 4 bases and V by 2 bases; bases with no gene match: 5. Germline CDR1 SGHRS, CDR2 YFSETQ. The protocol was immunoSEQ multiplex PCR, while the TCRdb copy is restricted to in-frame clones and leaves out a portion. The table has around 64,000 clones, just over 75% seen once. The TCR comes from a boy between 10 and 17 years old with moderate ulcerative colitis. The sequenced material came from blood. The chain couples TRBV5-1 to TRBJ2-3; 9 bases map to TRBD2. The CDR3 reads CASSFLAGMPDTQYF. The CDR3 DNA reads TGCGCCAGCAGCTTTCTAGCGGGGATGCCAGATACGCAGTATTTT.